This TCR beta chain was identified during a study of Ad26.COV2.S vaccination and SARS-CoV-2 variants. The study's findings and limits: Vaccine recipients surpassed placebo recipients in spike-specific TCR breadth. After vaccination, substantial breadth of spike-specific CD8+ and CD4+ responses was reported.

Germline CDR1 and CDR2: MNHEY and SMNVEV (reference sequence). This CDR3 is 16 amino acids long. Between the trimmed V and J ends, which lost 0 bases and 5 bases, there was a span of 13 bases. Assay used: immunoSEQ multiplex PCR; TCRdb lists only in-frame clones, some missing. The sample has about 350,000 clones; approximately 86% are singletons. A word on this clone: Its antigen is still unknown.

Documented treatment: 19 received Ad26.COV2.S at low or high dose, single or two shots; roughly five received placebo; per-sample allocation not given. On day 63 after the first injection, vaccine and placebo recipients gave samples. Recruitment in Boston yielded a donor of adult age, 18-55 years. Expressing Wuhan-strain SARS-CoV-2 spike, an Ad26 vector served as the vaccine. The sequencing used peripheral blood, collected in a trial of Ad26.COV2.S vaccine versus placebo. This chain connects TRBV27 to TRBJ1-4; a possible D gene is TRBD1 (5 bases). This TCR was sampled from a person between 18 and 59 years old who received the Ad26.COV2.S COVID-19 vaccine or a placebo. The DNA for the CDR3 is TGTGCCAGCAGTTTATCGATCGGCAGGGAGAATGAAAAACTGTTTTTT. This gives the protein CASSLSIGRENEKLFF.